The rows below give T cell receptor beta chains drawn from one sample of a study of shared clonotypes between healthy human individuals. Libraries were prepared by immunoSEQ multiplex PCR; TCRdb keeps only in-frame clonotypes and omits some of them. The sample lists some 2,000,000 clones; around 96% were seen once. The specimen was naive CD8+ T cells sorted from blood. The source of these receptors is a man between 18 and 29 years old in good health. Both conserved end residues are part of each CDR3. The D gene is left open where the match is weak. Clone size, where shown, is once, few, many, or a class for clones that have expanded.

d_gene	abundance	v_gene	j_gene	CDR3aa	CDR3nt
-	-	TRBV7-9	TRBJ2-3	CASSPPFLITDTQYF	TGTGCCAGCAGCCCACCGTTTTTGATCACAGATACGCAGTATTTT
-	-	TRBV28	TRBJ1-4	CASSPTAGRTNEKLFF	TGTGCCAGCAGTCCAACCGCAGGGAGAACTAATGAAAAACTGTTTTTT
TRBD2	-	TRBV4-1	TRBJ2-7	CASSQTSGLSSYEQYF	TGCGCCAGCAGCCAAACTAGCGGACTGAGCTCCTACGAGCAGTACTTC
TRBD2	-	TRBV6-6	TRBJ2-2	CASSFTSGNTGELFF	TGTGCCAGCAGTTTCACTAGCGGTAACACCGGGGAGCTGTTTTTT
TRBD2	-	TRBV27	TRBJ2-1	CASSLAGGPPEQFF	TGTGCCAGCAGTTTAGCGGGGGGGCCCCCGGAGCAGTTCTTC
TRBD1	-	TRBV7-9	TRBJ2-7	CASSEGQGLNEQYF	TGTGCCAGCAGCGAAGGACAGGGTTTGAACGAGCAGTACTTC
TRBD2	-	TRBV7-6	TRBJ2-2	CASSLGGAGTGELFF	TGTGCCAGCAGCCTGGGAGGGGCGGGCACCGGGGAGCTGTTTTTT
-	-	TRBV9	TRBJ2-3	CASSTGGEDTQYF	TGTGCCAGCAGCACCGGCGGGGAAGATACGCAGTATTTT
TRBD1	-	TRBV7-9	TRBJ2-7	CASSPPMGQGAYEQYF	TGTGCCAGCAGCCCCCCTATGGGACAGGGAGCCTACGAGCAGTACTTC
-	-	TRBV9	TRBJ1-1	CASSPWGQPFEAFF	TGTGCCAGCAGCCCCTGGGGGCAACCGTTTGAAGCTTTCTTT
TRBD1	-	TRBV4-1	TRBJ1-6	CASSPQGDRVNYNSPLHF	TGCGCCAGCAGCCCTCAAGGGGACAGGGTAAATTATAATTCACCCCTCCACTTT
-	-	TRBV11-2	TRBJ2-1	CASSIYNEQFF	TGTGCCAGCAGCATCTACAATGAGCAGTTCTTC
TRBD1	-	TRBV7-9	TRBJ2-1	CASSSSTGTGWREQFF	TGTGCCAGCAGCAGCTCCACCGGGACAGGGTGGAGGGAGCAGTTCTTC
TRBD1	once	TRBV10-3	TRBJ1-5	CAISYGTENQPQHF	TGTGCCATCAGTTACGGGACAGAGAATCAGCCCCAGCATTTT
-	-	TRBV28	TRBJ2-1	CASSLRVLGGPVYNEQFF	TGTGCCAGCAGTTTACGAGTACTAGGGGGGCCGGTGTACAATGAGCAGTTCTTC
TRBD2	-	TRBV27	TRBJ2-7	CASSYTSGGTYEQYF	TGTGCCAGCAGTTATACTAGCGGGGGGACCTACGAGCAGTACTTC
-	-	TRBV25-1	TRBJ1-2	CASSDHDTSYGYTF	TGTGCCAGCAGTGATCATGACACCTCCTATGGCTACACCTTC
-	-	TRBV6-1	TRBJ2-5	CASSEAKVSLDRTQYF	TGTGCCAGCAGTGAAGCGAAGGTCTCCCTAGACAGGACCCAGTACTTC
-	-	TRBV27	TRBJ1-6	CASSLGGLNSPLHF	TGTGCCAGCAGTTTAGGGGGACTTAATTCACCCCTCCACTTT
TRBD2	-	TRBV10-2	TRBJ2-3	CASSDERGGPDTQYF	TGCGCCAGCAGTGATGAGCGGGGGGGCCCAGATACGCAGTATTTT
-	-	TRBV4-1	TRBJ2-3	CASRQTTSTSTDTQYF	TGCGCCAGCAGACAAACGACTAGTACGAGCACAGATACGCAGTATTTT
-	-	TRBV13	TRBJ2-1	CASSLGGARYNEQFF	TGTGCCAGCAGCTTAGGGGGGGCGCGGTACAATGAGCAGTTCTTC
TRBD2	-	TRBV4-1	TRBJ2-7	CASSPLMAGGSSYEQYF	TGCGCCAGCAGCCCATTAATGGCGGGCGGGAGCTCCTACGAGCAGTACTTC
-	-	TRBV5-6	TRBJ1-1	CASSLGGGKNTEAFF	TGTGCCAGCAGCTTGGGGGGAGGCAAGAACACTGAAGCTTTCTTT
-	once	TRBV7-9	TRBJ1-2	CASSSLPDGYTF	TGTGCCAGCAGCTCCCTCCCCGATGGCTACACCTTC
-	-	TRBV6-1	TRBJ2-7	CASSEESHEQYF	TGTGCCAGCAGTGAAGAATCCCACGAGCAGTACTTC
-	-	TRBV12-5	TRBJ1-2	CASGFRSQARKFDGYTF	TGTGCTAGTGGTTTTAGGAGTCAGGCAAGAAAGTTTGATGGCTACACCTTC
-	-	TRBV9	TRBJ2-3	CASSVADGGTDTQYF	TGTGCCAGCAGCGTAGCTGACGGCGGCACAGATACGCAGTATTTT
-	-	TRBV28	TRBJ2-1	CASSLRADYNEQFF	TGTGCCAGCAGTTTAAGGGCCGATTACAATGAGCAGTTCTTC
-	-	TRBV29-1	TRBJ2-7	CSVGTPKYEQYF	TGCAGCGTAGGGACACCCAAATACGAGCAGTACTTC
-	-	TRBV27	TRBJ2-7	CASSISLGAGAYEQYF	TGTGCCAGCAGTATCTCCCTCGGGGCAGGGGCCTACGAGCAGTACTTC
-	-	TRBV15	TRBJ2-7	CATSTTYEQYF	TGTGCCACCAGCACTACCTACGAGCAGTACTTC
TRBD2	-	TRBV28	TRBJ2-3	CASSEASGGASDTQYF	TGTGCCAGCAGTGAGGCTAGCGGGGGGGCCTCAGATACGCAGTATTTT
-	-	TRBV27	TRBJ2-7	CASGDFYEQYF	TGTGCCAGCGGGGATTTCTACGAGCAGTACTTC
-	-	TRBV9	TRBJ2-3	CASSEDRPTDTQYF	TGTGCCAGCAGCGAGGACAGACCCACAGATACGCAGTATTTT
-	-	TRBV28	TRBJ1-1	CASTWGDTEAFF	TGTGCCAGCACCTGGGGGGACACTGAAGCTTTCTTT
-	-	TRBV27	TRBJ1-1	CASSLLGATEAFF	TGTGCCAGCAGTTTACTGGGGGCGACTGAAGCTTTCTTT
TRBD2	-	TRBV9	TRBJ2-1	CASSAPQRDYNEQFF	TGTGCCAGCAGCGCCCCGCAGCGGGACTACAATGAGCAGTTCTTC
TRBD1	-	TRBV7-9	TRBJ1-2	CASSLEGWDRAFGYGYTF	TGTGCCAGCAGCTTAGAAGGCTGGGACAGGGCTTTCGGCTATGGCTACACCTTC
TRBD1	-	TRBV19	TRBJ2-2	CASFTGGLVTGELFF	TGTGCCAGCTTTACAGGGGGCCTTGTCACCGGGGAGCTGTTTTTT
-	-	TRBV5-4	TRBJ1-1	CASSRGPLTEAFF	TGTGCCAGCAGCCGGGGACCGCTCACTGAAGCTTTCTTT
-	-	TRBV7-9	TRBJ2-3	CASSPRLSPGGNTQYF	TGTGCCAGCAGCCCTCGGTTGTCGCCAGGGGGGAATACGCAGTATTTT
TRBD1	-	TRBV7-9	TRBJ2-1	CASSQQGGEQFF	TGTGCCAGCAGCCAACAGGGGGGTGAGCAGTTCTTC
-	-	TRBV7-9	TRBJ1-3	CASNKDGYSGNTIYF	TGTGCCAGCAACAAGGACGGCTACTCTGGAAACACCATATATTTT
TRBD2	-	TRBV10-3	TRBJ2-2	CAISESESSGGFGFTGELFF	TGTGCCATCAGTGAGTCCGAGTCTAGCGGGGGATTCGGTTTCACCGGGGAGCTGTTTTTT
TRBD2	-	TRBV10-3	TRBJ2-3	CAISEPGTSGTDTQYF	TGTGCCATCAGTGAGCCCGGGACTAGCGGTACAGATACGCAGTATTTT
TRBD1	few	TRBV2	TRBJ2-1	CASIAQGANNEQFF	TGTGCCAGCATCGCCCAGGGGGCGAACAATGAGCAGTTCTTC
TRBD1	-	TRBV28	TRBJ1-1	CASSLSWTGAEAFF	TGTGCCAGCAGTTTATCTTGGACAGGGGCTGAAGCTTTCTTT
-	-	TRBV5-1	TRBJ2-3	CASSLVAGSGDTQYF	TGCGCCAGCAGCTTGGTGGCGGGGTCAGGAGATACGCAGTATTTT
TRBD1	-	TRBV9	TRBJ2-7	CASSPGTGKVSEQYF	TGTGCCAGCAGCCCGGGGACAGGGAAAGTAAGCGAGCAGTACTTC
-	-	TRBV29-1	TRBJ2-2	CSVPSPNTGELFF	TGCAGCGTTCCCTCTCCGAACACCGGGGAGCTGTTTTTT
-	-	TRBV6-5	TRBJ2-3	CASSYSLGFGDTQYF	TGTGCCAGCAGTTACTCGCTGGGTTTCGGAGATACGCAGTATTTT
-	-	TRBV6-5	TRBJ1-2	CASSPWGTNNPYTF	TGTGCCAGCAGTCCTTGGGGCACCAATAATCCCTACACCTTC
-	-	TRBV28	TRBJ1-1	CASKRSEAFF	TGTGCCAGCAAAAGGTCTGAAGCTTTCTTT
-	-	TRBV27	TRBJ1-1	CASSLLGGTEAFF	TGTGCCAGCAGTTTATTGGGGGGTACTGAAGCTTTCTTT
-	-	TRBV9	TRBJ1-1	CASSVGTTEAFF	TGTGCCAGCAGCGTAGGAACCACTGAAGCTTTCTTT
-	-	TRBV6-5	TRBJ2-7	CASSYIQGGGEQYF	TGTGCCAGCAGTTACATACAGGGAGGGGGGGAGCAGTACTTC
-	-	TRBV9	TRBJ2-7	CASSVGGTSPYEQYF	TGTGCCAGCAGCGTAGGAGGGACCAGTCCCTACGAGCAGTACTTC
TRBD1	few	TRBV29-1	TRBJ2-7	CSVFQGASHEQYF	TGCAGCGTATTCCAGGGGGCCTCTCACGAGCAGTACTTC